This entry concerns a single T cell receptor (beta chain). What it recognizes is unknown. The CDR3 consists of 15 residues. Trimming shortened V by 5 bases and J by 0 bases, and 13 bases separated the two germline ends. CDR1 LNHNV and CDR2 YYDKDF come from the germline V gene (reference sequence). The data are from a study of monozygotic twins with cystic fibrosis. Study-wide results and limits: In 13 of 16 pairs, V gene usage was closest to the co-twin's. Age, concordance and disease severity did not associate with shared CDR3 numbers. Monozygotic CF twin pairs shared significantly more nucleotide-identical clonotypes than unrelated CF individuals did. The repertoire was suggested to be naive-dominated, clonality median approximately 0.009.

Repertoires were generated with immunoSEQ multiplex PCR, while TCRdb's copy carries only in-frame clones and drops some. This table holds 4,000 to 5,000 clones, approximately 96% found once. J is TRBJ1-2 and V is TRBV15; a weak D match, TRBD1 (6 bases). The receptor comes from a boy younger than 10 with cystic fibrosis. Sequencing used blood. The CDR3 region is CATSRPDRANYGYTF. CDR3 in DNA: TGTGCCACCAGCCGCCCGGACAGAGCTAACTATGGCTACACCTTC.